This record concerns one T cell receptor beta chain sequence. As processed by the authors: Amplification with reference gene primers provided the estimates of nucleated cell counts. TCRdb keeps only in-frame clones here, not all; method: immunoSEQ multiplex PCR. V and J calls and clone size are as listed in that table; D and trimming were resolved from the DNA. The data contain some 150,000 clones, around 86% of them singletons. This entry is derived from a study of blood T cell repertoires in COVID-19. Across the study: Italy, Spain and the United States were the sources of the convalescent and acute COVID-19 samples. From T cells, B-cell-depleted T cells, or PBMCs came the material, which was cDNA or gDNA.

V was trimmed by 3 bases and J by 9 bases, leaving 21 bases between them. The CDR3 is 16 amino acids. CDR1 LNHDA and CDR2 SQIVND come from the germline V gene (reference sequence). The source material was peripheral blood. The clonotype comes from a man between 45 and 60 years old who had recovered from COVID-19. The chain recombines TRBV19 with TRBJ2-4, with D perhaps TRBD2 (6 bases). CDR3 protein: CASSIPGGVGQSIQYF. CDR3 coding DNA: TGTGCCAGTAGTATTCCCGGAGGGGTCGGGCAAAGCATTCAGTACTTC.